The 11 T cell receptor beta chains presented below share a single source sample, sequenced in a study of T cells in women clearing cervical HPV infection. Some clones are missing from TCRdb's copy, which holds only in-frame ones; the method was immunoSEQ multiplex PCR. The sample data list some 16,000 clones. Source material: blood buffy coat. Receptors were obtained from a woman aged 18 to 75 with a cervical HPV16 infection that either progressed to CIN3+ or cleared (not recorded which).

Of note for this clone: The read terminates 3 residues before the CDR3 end, so the remaining end is supplied by the germline J gene. This sequence joins TRBV28 and TRBJ1-5, with D perhaps TRBD1 (5 bases). This CDR3 region has 13 residues. Germline V CDR1 and CDR2: MDHEN, SYDVKM. With 7 bases removed from V and 4 bases from J, the gap between germline ends came to 11 bases. CDR3 bases read: TGTGCCAGCATGCGGACATTAAATCAGCCC. Its translation is CASMRTLNQP. The CDR3, in full, reads CASMRTLNQPQHF.

This CDR3 reads CASSLGSTYEQYF. CDR3 DNA, as far as it was read: TGTGCCAGCAGTTTGGGCAGTACTTACGAG. The V and J genes are TRBV12-3 or TRBV12-4 and TRBJ2-7; D is unclear. The CDR3 end is not reached by the read, which stops 3 residues before it; the germline J gene fills it in. This CDR3 is 13 amino acids long. V was pared by 3 bases and J by 4 bases, with 10 bases between.

Judged by frequency, this clone is medium-sized. The CDR3 extends 3 residues past the end of the read, so its final part is completed from the germline J gene. This chain connects TRBV18 to TRBJ2-5; D is undetermined. The CDR3 contains 14 residues. Germline CDR1 and CDR2: KGHSH and LQKENI. Trimming took 5 bases from V and 4 from J, leaving 14 bases between them. CDR3 region: CASSLQRVGETQYF. The sequenced part of the CDR3 DNA is TGTGCCAGCTCATTACAAAGGGTTGGAGAGACC.

A remark on this clone: Read coverage stops 3 residues before the CDR3 terminus; the germline J gene supplies the remainder. This chain connects TRBV7-2 to TRBJ1-2, with D possibly being TRBD1 (5 bases). CDR3 size: 13 residues. Germline V CDR1 and CDR2: SGHTA, FQGNSA. V lost 3 bases and J lost 7, with 12 bases in between. Partial CDR3 DNA: TGTGCCAGCAGCTTCAACTCCGGGGGTGGC. It specifies CASSFNSGGG. The full CDR3 protein reads CASSFNSGGGYTF.

Details on this clone: The read ends 3 residues early relative to the CDR3; the germline J gene fills the gap. The rearrangement uses TRBV20-1 and TRBJ1-4; D might be TRBD1 (5 bases). Germline-derived CDR1 and CDR2 are DFQATT and SNEGSKA (reference sequence). There are 12 residues in the CDR3. The germline V and J ends were trimmed by 5 bases and 4 bases, with 8 bases remaining between them. CDR3 region: CSAEGLNEKLFF. CDR3 bases read: TGCAGTGCTGAGGGACTTAATGAAAAA.

A remark on this clone: The missing CDR3 end, 3 residues past where the read stops, is filled in from the germline J gene. V gene TRBV6-1 combines with J gene TRBJ2-7, with TRBD2 as a possible D gene (7 bases). The germline V gene has CDR1 MNHNS and CDR2 SASEGT. CDR3 length equals 14 residues. The germline V and J ends were trimmed by 4 bases and 6 bases, with 16 bases remaining between them. The sequenced CDR3 bases are TGTGCCAGCAGTGCCCAGAAGGGGGGGCTCGAG. Translation: CASSAQKGGLE. The CDR3, in full, reads CASSAQKGGLEQYF.

Worth noting for this clone: The CDR3 is cut off 3 residues early in the read; its end comes from the germline J gene. J is TRBJ2-5 and V is TRBV11-2; D uncertain. The CDR3 covers 14 residues. The germline gives CDR1 SGHAT, CDR2 FQNNGV. Trimming pared 1 base from V and 2 bases from J, leaving 8 bases between. CDR3 region: CASSLGLDQETQYF. Partial CDR3 DNA: TGTGCCAGCAGCTTAGGGTTAGATCAAGAGACC.

Regarding this clone: The read falls 3 residues short of the CDR3 end, and the missing part is taken from the germline J gene. The chain employs TRBV7-6 and TRBJ2-7, with D possibly matching TRBD1 (5 bases). V gave up 2 bases and J gave up 4 bases, with 15 bases separating them. Germline CDR1 reads SGHVS; CDR2 reads FNYEAQ. The CDR3 totals 15 residues. The part of the CDR3 DNA that was read is TGTGCCAGCAGCTTAAGTATGGGGCAGGGTTACGAG. Translation: CASSLSMGQGYE. The entire CDR3 sequence reads CASSLSMGQGYEQYF.

As for this clone: The read falls 3 residues short of the CDR3 end, and the missing part is taken from the germline J gene. The rearrangement uses TRBV2 and TRBJ2-1, with D possibly called TRBD1 or TRBD2 (5 bases each). The CDR3 consists of 14 residues. The germline gives CDR1 SNHLY, CDR2 FYNNEI. Trimming removed 9 bases at V and 7 bases at J, with 19 bases between. The CDR3 bases that were read are TGTGCCAGATCCCGGCCCCCAGAGGGGAATGAG. Amino acids: CARSRPPEGNE. The whole CDR3 region reads CARSRPPEGNEQFF.

Remarks on this clone: The DNA ends 3 residues before the CDR3 does, and the rest of the CDR3 is filled in from the germline J gene. V is TRBV6-9 and J is TRBJ2-7; 12 bases are shared with TRBD2. CDR1 and CDR2 from the germline V gene are MNHGY and SVAAGI. CDR3 length: 19 residues. The V segment lost 0 bases and the J segment 3 bases; nucleotides outside the gene matches: 12. The sequenced part of the CDR3 DNA is TGTGCCAGCAGTTATTCGATTAGGCTAGCGGGAGGGCTTTGCTACGAG. This sequence encodes CASSYSIRLAGGLCYE. The complete CDR3 sequence is CASSYSIRLAGGLCYEQYF.

About this clone itself: From the germline J gene comes the end of the CDR3, since the read stops 3 residues before it. The chain is built from TRBV20-1 and TRBJ2-7; 9 bases are shared with TRBD2. Germline V gene sequence: CDR1 DFQATT, CDR2 SNEGSKA (reference sequence). The J segment lost 0 bases and the V segment lost 3 bases, leaving 6 bases of the junction unmatched. This CDR3 is built from 15 residues. CDR3 bases read: TGCAGTGCTAGTTACGAGCGGGGGGCCTCCTACGAG. It encodes CSASYERGASYE. In full, the CDR3 reads CSASYERGASYEQYF.